This T cell receptor (beta chain) was captured in a study of T cell changes during pregnancy in multiple sclerosis. Generated by immunoSEQ multiplex PCR, the TCRdb table keeps only in-frame clones and is missing some. The sample shows several thousand clones, roughly 87% of them seen only once. This CDR3 contains 15 residues. Per the germline V gene, CDR1 is SGHTS and CDR2 is YDEGEE. V lost 2 bases to trimming and J lost 5 bases; unmatched junction nucleotides: 8. The chain carries TRBV5-8 and TRBJ2-3; 7 bases agree with TRBD1. The sequencing here drew on CD8+ T cells from peripheral blood mononuclear cells, taken in the first trimester of pregnancy. This TCR was recovered from a female donor in good health, enrolled as a control in a pregnancy study. The CDR3 protein is CASSFGQGVGDTQYF. CDR3 DNA sequence: TGTGCCAGCAGCTTCGGTCAGGGGGTTGGAGATACGCAGTATTTT.